Presented here are 26 T cell receptor beta chains from one specimen sequenced in a study of shared clonotypes between healthy human individuals. TCRdb keeps only in-frame clones here, not all; method: immunoSEQ multiplex PCR. The sample lists 2 million to 3 million clones; over 85% were seen once. Sequences were obtained from naive CD4+ T cells from PBMCs. Subset meaning: CD45RA+ positively selected. The origin of the receptors is a man aged 18 to 30 in good health. Some clones in this sample may be carry-over from other donors' samples.

This clone was seen more than once but under ten times. The chain recombines TRBV4-1 with TRBJ1-5; unclear D gene. The CDR3 totals 14 residues. Germline V gives CDR1 MGHRA, CDR2 YSYEKL. Trimming pared 1 base from V and 5 bases from J, leaving 9 bases between. CDR3 loop: CASSQGAGDQPQHF. CDR3 DNA: TGCGCCAGCAGCCAAGGTGCCGGGGATCAGCCCCAGCATTTT.

The sample holds one count of this clone. The chain recombines TRBV5-1 with TRBJ1-1, with D possibly matching TRBD1 (5 bases). CDR1 SGHRS and CDR2 YFSETQ come from the germline V gene. This CDR3 is built from 14 residues. V was cut by 4 bases and J by 2 bases, with 12 bases left in between. The CDR3 region is CASSLQVINTEAFF. In nucleotides, the CDR3 is TGCGCCAGCAGCCTACAGGTGATAAACACTGAAGCTTTCTTT.

The chain carries TRBV7-8 and TRBJ1-4, with a weak D call TRBD1 (6 bases). Per the germline V gene, CDR1 is SGHVS and CDR2 is FQNEAQ. Trimming shortened V by 0 bases and J by 8 bases, and 13 bases separated the two germline ends. There are 15 residues in the CDR3. DNA for the CDR3: TGTGCCAGCAGCTTAGCTGCCAGGGGTAACGAAAAACTGTTTTTT. Amino acids: CASSLAARGNEKLFF.

In DNA, the CDR3 is TGTGCCAGCAGCGCCGATACCACCACTGAAGCTTTCTTT. Residues: CASSADTTTEAFF. The chain links TRBV9 to TRBJ1-1; D remains ambiguous. The CDR3 extends over 13 amino acids. Germline CDR1 is SGDLS and CDR2 is YYNGEE. Deletions cut 3 bases from V and 4 bases from J, with 10 bases between.

The chain links TRBV18 to TRBJ2-5; no definite D call. The germline CDR1 and CDR2 sequences are KGHSH and LQKENI. Trimming shortened V by 2 bases and J by 5 bases, and 9 bases separated the two germline ends. The CDR3 sequence is 13 residues long. The CDR3 DNA follows: TGTGCCAGCTCACCATCATTGTCGGAGACCCAGTACTTC. Its protein product is CASSPSLSETQYF. The full variable domain, in which reference TRBV18 and TRBJ2-5 provide the parts outside the CDR3, is NAGVMQNPRHLVRRRGQEARLRCSPMKGHSHVYWYRQLPEEGLKFMVYLQKENIIDESGMPKERFSAEFPKEGPSILRIQQVVRGDSAAYFCASSPSLSETQYFGPGTRLLVL.

This sequence joins TRBV7-9 and TRBJ1-1; the match to TRBD1 covers 9 bases. The V gene's germline CDR1 is SEHNR and CDR2 FQNEAQ (reference sequence). After removal of 5 bases from V and 3 bases from J, the junction contained 4 bases not matched to a gene. The CDR3 has 14 amino acids. CDR3 loop: CASSEGQGDTEAFF. CDR3 DNA: TGTGCCAGCAGCGAGGGACAGGGTGACACTGAAGCTTTCTTT.

The J gene is TRBJ1-1, the V gene TRBV27, with D unresolved. This CDR3 has 13 amino acids. The germline V gene encodes CDR1 MNHEY and CDR2 SMNVEV (reference sequence). V lost 3 bases and J 5 bases, leaving 10 bases between the germline ends. This CDR3 reads CASSFRERTEAFF. The CDR3 DNA follows: TGTGCCAGCAGTTTTAGGGAGAGGACTGAAGCTTTCTTT.

Remarks on this clone: Other DNA sequences in the sample encode the same CDR3. J is TRBJ1-2 and V is TRBV25-1; D gene uncertain. CDR3 length equals 13 residues. Germline V gene lookup returns CDR1 MGHDK and CDR2 SYGVNS. V lost 3 bases and J lost 0, with 5 bases in between. For the CDR3, the DNA is TGTGCCAGCAGTGACGGCGCTAACTATGGCTACACCTTC. Its translation: CASSDGANYGYTF.

The chain couples TRBV2 to TRBJ2-7; 8 bases line up with TRBD2. Germline assignment: CDR1 SNHLY and CDR2 FYNNEI. The V segment lost 11 bases and the J segment 4 bases; nucleotides outside the gene matches: 13. CDR3 length equals 14 residues. The CDR3 DNA reads as TGTGCCGTCGCCAACGGGAGGGCGGGGTACGAGCAGTACTTC. Protein sequence: CAVANGRAGYEQYF.

This chain joins TRBV29-1 and TRBJ1-1; D is perhaps TRBD1 (5 bases). CDR3 size: 14 residues. V lost 2 bases and J lost 2, with 12 bases in between. Germline V CDR1 and CDR2: SQVTM, ANQGSEA. The CDR3 protein is CSVESGQANTEAFF. The CDR3 bases are TGCAGCGTTGAATCCGGACAAGCCAACACTGAAGCTTTCTTT.

In this sample, this clone turned up once. The V and J genes are TRBV6-1 and TRBJ1-5, with 9 bases aligning to TRBD1. Trimming cost V 6 bases and J 0 bases; bases outside gene matches: 3. CDR1 is MNHNS and CDR2 is SASEGT in the germline V gene. The CDR3 sequence is 15 residues long. The DNA for the CDR3 is TGTGCCAGCAGGGGACAGGGTCATAGCAATCAGCCCCAGCATTTT. Its translation is CASRGQGHSNQPQHF.

This clone was seen a few times. The chain employs TRBV5-1 and TRBJ1-1; D may be TRBD1 (5 bases). Germline V gene data show CDR1 as SGHRS and CDR2 as YFSETQ. Trimming removed 3 bases from V and 3 bases from J, with 15 bases in between. The CDR3 sequence is 15 residues long. The CDR3 is CASSSYSGLDTEAFF. CDR3 sequence (DNA): TGCGCCAGCAGCTCCTATTCAGGGCTGGACACTGAAGCTTTCTTT.

The V and J genes are TRBV6-5 and TRBJ1-2; no clear D gene. The CDR3 loop spans 16 amino acids. V lost 2 bases and J lost 5, with 18 bases in between. CDR1 is MNHEY, CDR2 SVGAGI, per germline. The chain's CDR3 is CASSYGASDVDYGYTF. The CDR3, as DNA: TGTGCCAGCAGTTACGGCGCGTCAGATGTAGATTATGGCTACACCTTC.

The genes are TRBV21-1 and TRBJ2-7; the D segment call TRBD2 is taken from the table without a DNA check. TRBV21-1 is listed as a pseudogene. CDR3 size: 10 residues. For the CDR3, the DNA is TGTGCCAGCATAGCCTACGAGCAGTACTTC. Residues: CASIAYEQYF.

The chain is built from TRBV15 and TRBJ2-5; D might be TRBD1 or TRBD2, each matching 5 bases. This CDR3 spans 13 amino acids. From germline, CDR1 is LNHNV and CDR2 YYDKDF (reference sequence). Trimming took 7 bases from V and 7 from J, leaving 16 bases between them. The CDR3 DNA follows: TGTGCCACCAAAGGGACCGCCTCGGGGACCCAGTACTTC. Its protein product is CATKGTASGTQYF.

This chain joins TRBV15 and TRBJ1-5; D uncertain. With 11 bases removed from V and 6 bases from J, the gap between germline ends came to 23 bases. Germline V gives CDR1 LNHNV, CDR2 YYDKDF (reference sequence). The CDR3 loop spans 15 amino acids. Here the CDR3 reads CAAATGRVSGQPQHF. The CDR3 bases are TGTGCCGCCGCCACCGGGCGGGTATCAGGTCAGCCCCAGCATTTT. The variable domain in full, with the rest retrieved from reference TRBV15 and TRBJ1-5, is DAMVIQNPRYQVTQFGKPVTLSCSQTLNHNVMYWYQQKSSQAPKLLFHYYDKDFNNEADTPDNFQSRRPNTSFCFLDIRSPGLGDTAMYLCAAATGRVSGQPQHFGDGTRLSIL.

This chain uses TRBV5-1 with TRBJ2-1; 10 positions agree with TRBD2. Germline assignment: CDR1 SGHRS and CDR2 YFSETQ. CDR3 size: 16 residues. V lost 0 bases and J lost 3; bases outside the gene matches: 3. The CDR3 coding sequence is TGCGCCAGCAGCTTGGCTGGGACTAGCGACTACAATGAGCAGTTCTTC. Protein sequence: CASSLAGTSDYNEQFF. The full variable domain, with the rest looked up from reference TRBV5-1 and TRBJ2-1, is KAGVTQTPRYLIKTRGQQVTLSCSPISGHRSVSWYQQTPGQGLQFLFEYFSETQRNKGNFPGRFSGRQFSNSRSEMNVSTLELGDSALYLCASSLAGTSDYNEQFFGPGTRLTVL.

The chain carries TRBV29-1 and TRBJ2-3, with 7 bases lining up with TRBD1. This CDR3 region has 14 residues. Germline V CDR1 and CDR2: SQVTM, ANQGSEA. J gave up 8 bases and V 6 bases, and 14 bases lay outside the gene matches. Here the CDR3 reads CSVVRGDSAGTQYF. CDR3 nucleotide sequence: TGCAGCGTGGTTCGTGGGGACAGCGCTGGTACGCAGTATTTT.

The gene calls are TRBV6-5 and TRBJ2-5, with 8 bases matching TRBD1. CDR1 and CDR2 (germline): MNHEY, SVGAGI. There are 15 residues in the CDR3. The V gene end was trimmed by 2 bases and the J gene end by 7 bases; junction bases not matched to a gene: 9. CDR3 nucleotide sequence: TGTGCCAGCAGTTACCAGGGGGCAAAGCCTTCGACCCAGTACTTC. Translating it yields CASSYQGAKPSTQYF.

V is TRBV11-3 and J is TRBJ2-2; D unclear. The germline V and J ends were trimmed by 4 bases and 4 bases, with 4 bases remaining between them. Per germline, CDR1 SGHNT and CDR2 YENEEA. CDR3 length: 12 residues. The CDR3 spells CASSWRTGELFF. DNA of the CDR3: TGTGCCAGCAGCTGGCGCACCGGGGAGCTGTTTTTT.

V usage is TRBV28 and J usage is TRBJ1-4; D ambiguous. The CDR3 totals 14 residues. V was shortened by 7 bases and J by 4 bases, with 13 bases between the two germline ends. Germline CDR1 reads MDHEN; CDR2 reads SYDVKM. Written as DNA, the CDR3 is TGTGCCAGCACCCCTTTGGGTGGTAATGAAAAACTGTTTTTT. It yields the protein CASTPLGGNEKLFF. Full variable domain (remainder filled in from reference TRBV28 and TRBJ1-4): DVKVTQSSRYLVKRTGEKVFLECVQDMDHENMFWYRQDPGLGLRLIYFSYDVKMKEKGDIPEGYSVSREKKERFSLILESASTNQTSMYLCASTPLGGNEKLFFGSGTQLSVL.

The CDR3 here is CASSQDGRDTQYF. The CDR3 nucleotides read TGCGCCAGCAGCCAAGATGGGAGGGACACGCAGTATTTT. This sequence joins TRBV4-3 and TRBJ2-3; 7 bases map to TRBD2. CDR1 LGHNA and CDR2 YSLEER come from the germline V gene. With V trimmed by 0 bases and J by 9 bases, 3 bases remained unmatched. The CDR3 extends over 13 amino acids.

The DNA for the CDR3 is TGCGCCAGCAGCCAGGACCTGGGGGCTAGCGGGAACCTAGGGAAGACCCAGTACTTC. It specifies CASSQDLGASGNLGKTQYF. The J gene is TRBJ2-5, the V gene TRBV4-1, with 9 bases matching TRBD2. V lost 3 bases and J lost 6; bases outside the gene matches: 20. Germline CDR1 is MGHRA and CDR2 is YSYEKL. The CDR3 totals 19 residues.

This clone was counted between two and nine times. The J gene is TRBJ1-1, the V gene TRBV2; D uncertain. Germline values: CDR1 SNHLY, CDR2 FYNNEI. This CDR3 has 15 amino acids. The V end lost 1 base, the J end lost 10 bases, and 19 bases lay between the germline ends. The CDR3 coding sequence is TGTGCCAGCAGTGAAGATTTTCCCTACCCAAGAGGAGCTTTCTTT. Its protein product is CASSEDFPYPRGAFF.

The chain recombines TRBV6-5 with TRBJ2-7; a weak D match, TRBD2 (7 bases). Trimming left V 8 bases short and J 7 bases short, with 18 bases between. The CDR3 has 13 residues. CDR1 is MNHEY, CDR2 SVGAGI, per germline. Here the CDR3 reads CASRRGGGNEQYF. Written as DNA, the CDR3 is TGTGCCAGCCGGAGGGGGGGCGGAAATGAGCAGTACTTC.

Worth noting for this clone: The sample carries other DNA sequences with the same CDR3. The chain couples TRBV5-1 to TRBJ1-1, with 7 bases fitting TRBD1. CDR1 is SGHRS and CDR2 is YFSETQ in the germline V gene. V dropped 5 bases and J dropped 2; count of bases not matched to a gene: 6. The CDR3 is 14 residues long. The CDR3 DNA reads as TGCGCCAGCAGTTCCGACAGGGCCAACACTGAAGCTTTCTTT. It specifies CASSSDRANTEAFF.